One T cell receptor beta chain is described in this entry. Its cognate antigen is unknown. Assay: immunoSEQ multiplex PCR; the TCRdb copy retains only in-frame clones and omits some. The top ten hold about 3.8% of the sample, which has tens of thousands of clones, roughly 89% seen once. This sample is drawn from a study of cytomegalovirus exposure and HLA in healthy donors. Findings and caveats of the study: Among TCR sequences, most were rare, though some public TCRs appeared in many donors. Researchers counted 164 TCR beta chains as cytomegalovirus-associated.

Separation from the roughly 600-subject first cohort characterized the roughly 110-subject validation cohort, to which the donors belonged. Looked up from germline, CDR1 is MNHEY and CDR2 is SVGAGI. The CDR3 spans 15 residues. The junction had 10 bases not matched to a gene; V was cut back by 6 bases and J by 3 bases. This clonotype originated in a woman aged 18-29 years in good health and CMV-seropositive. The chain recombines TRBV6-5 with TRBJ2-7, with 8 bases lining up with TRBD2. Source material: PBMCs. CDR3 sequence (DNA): TGTGCCAGCAGCCCCAGCCTTAGCGGGAACTACGAGCAGTACTTC. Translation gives CASSPSLSGNYEQYF.